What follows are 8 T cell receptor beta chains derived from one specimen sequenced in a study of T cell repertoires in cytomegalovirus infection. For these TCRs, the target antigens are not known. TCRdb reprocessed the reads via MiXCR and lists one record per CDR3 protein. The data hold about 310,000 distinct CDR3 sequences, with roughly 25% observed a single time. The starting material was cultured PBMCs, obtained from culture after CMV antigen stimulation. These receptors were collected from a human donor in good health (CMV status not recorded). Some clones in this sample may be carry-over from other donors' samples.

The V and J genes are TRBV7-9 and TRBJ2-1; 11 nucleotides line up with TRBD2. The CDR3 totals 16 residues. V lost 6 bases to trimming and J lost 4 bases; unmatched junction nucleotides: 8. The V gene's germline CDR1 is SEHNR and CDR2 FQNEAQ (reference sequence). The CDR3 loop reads CASSTTGTSGYNEQFF. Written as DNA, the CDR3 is TGTGCCAGCAGTACCACCGGGACTAGCGGATACAATGAGCAGTTCTTC.

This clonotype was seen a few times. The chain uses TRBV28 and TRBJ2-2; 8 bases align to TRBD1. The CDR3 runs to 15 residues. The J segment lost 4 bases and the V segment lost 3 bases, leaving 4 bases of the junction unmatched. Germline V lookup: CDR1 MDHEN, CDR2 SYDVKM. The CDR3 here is CASSFWTGTTGELFF. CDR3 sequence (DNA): TGTGCCAGCAGTTTCTGGACAGGGACCACCGGGGAGCTGTTTTTT.

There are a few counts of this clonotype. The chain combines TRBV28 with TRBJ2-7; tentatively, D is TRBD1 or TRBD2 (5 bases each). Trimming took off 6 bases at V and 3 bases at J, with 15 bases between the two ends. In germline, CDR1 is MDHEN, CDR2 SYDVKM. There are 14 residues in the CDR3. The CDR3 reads CASRGTPGGYEQYF. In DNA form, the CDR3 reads TGTGCCAGCAGGGGGACCCCGGGCGGCTACGAGCAGTACTTC.

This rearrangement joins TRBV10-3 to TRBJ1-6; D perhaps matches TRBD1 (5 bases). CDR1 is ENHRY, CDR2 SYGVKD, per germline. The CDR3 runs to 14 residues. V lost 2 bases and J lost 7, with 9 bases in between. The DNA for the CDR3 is TGTGCCATCAGTGAGGTAGGGGCCAATTCACCCCTCCACTTT. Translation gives CAISEVGANSPLHF.

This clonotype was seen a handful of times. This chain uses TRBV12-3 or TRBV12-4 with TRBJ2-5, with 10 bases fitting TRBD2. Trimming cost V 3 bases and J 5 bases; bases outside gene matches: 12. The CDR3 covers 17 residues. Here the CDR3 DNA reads TGTGCCAGCAGTTTCCTACTAGCGGGGACTACACGGGAGACCCAGTACTTC. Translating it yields CASSFLLAGTTRETQYF.

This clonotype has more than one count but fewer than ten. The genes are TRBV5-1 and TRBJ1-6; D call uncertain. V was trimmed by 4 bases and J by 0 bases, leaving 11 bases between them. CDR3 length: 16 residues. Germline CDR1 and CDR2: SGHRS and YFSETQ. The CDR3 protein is CASSVGDSSYNSPLHF. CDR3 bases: TGCGCCAGCAGCGTCGGAGATAGCTCCTATAATTCACCCCTCCACTTT.

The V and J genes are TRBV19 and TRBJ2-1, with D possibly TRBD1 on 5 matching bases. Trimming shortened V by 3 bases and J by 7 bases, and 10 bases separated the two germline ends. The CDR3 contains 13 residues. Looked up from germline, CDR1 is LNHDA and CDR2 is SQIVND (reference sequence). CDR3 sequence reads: CASSMAGWNEQFF. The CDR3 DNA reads TGTGCCAGTAGTATGGCAGGGTGGAATGAGCAGTTCTTC.

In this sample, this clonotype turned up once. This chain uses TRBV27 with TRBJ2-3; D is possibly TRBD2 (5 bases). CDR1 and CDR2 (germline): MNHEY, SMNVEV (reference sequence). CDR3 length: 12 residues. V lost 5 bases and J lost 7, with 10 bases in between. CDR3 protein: CASSTRANTQYF. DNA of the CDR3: TGTGCCAGCAGTACTAGAGCAAATACGCAGTATTTT.